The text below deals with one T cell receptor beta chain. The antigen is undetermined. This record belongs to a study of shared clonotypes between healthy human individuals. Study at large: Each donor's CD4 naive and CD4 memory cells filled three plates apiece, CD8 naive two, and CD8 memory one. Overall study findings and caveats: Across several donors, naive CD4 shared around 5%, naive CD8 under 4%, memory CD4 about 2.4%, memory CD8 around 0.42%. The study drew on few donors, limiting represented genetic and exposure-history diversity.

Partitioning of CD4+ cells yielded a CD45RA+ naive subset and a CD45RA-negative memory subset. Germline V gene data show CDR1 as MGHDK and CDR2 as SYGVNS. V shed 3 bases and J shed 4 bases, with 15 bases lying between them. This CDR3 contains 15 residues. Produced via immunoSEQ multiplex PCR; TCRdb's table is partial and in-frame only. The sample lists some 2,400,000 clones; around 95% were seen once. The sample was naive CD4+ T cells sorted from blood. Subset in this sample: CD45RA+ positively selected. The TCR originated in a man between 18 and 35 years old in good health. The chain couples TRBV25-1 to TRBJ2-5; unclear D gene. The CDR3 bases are TGTGCCAGCAGTGACCCCTCGCCGGGCGCAGAGACCCAGTACTTC. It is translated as CASSDPSPGAETQYF.